This T cell receptor (beta chain) is drawn from a study of T-cell reconstitution after alpha-beta-depleted transplantation in children. The germline CDR1 and CDR2 sequences are MDHEN and SYDVKM. The CDR3 consists of 14 residues. The V segment lost 5 bases and the J segment 8 bases; nucleotides outside the gene matches: 4. Preparing the TCRbeta library involved the use of unique molecular identifiers. Each CDR3 protein is one row after TCRdb ran MiXCR on the PCR reads. The repertoire holds around 340,000 distinct CDR3 sequences, with roughly 13% as singletons. The sequencing used PBMCs, collected from the stem cell graft. This TCR was recovered from a human donor who donated a stem cell graft to a child with Fanconi anemia. The chain has TRBV28 and TRBJ1-4; the match to TRBD1 covers 11 bases. The CDR3 nucleotides are TGTGCCAGCAGTCCCCGGACAGGGGGCGAAAAACTGTTTTTT. It encodes CASSPRTGGEKLFF.